Below are 5 T cell receptor beta chains sequenced from a single sample in a study of control samples from healthy donors and cancer patients. Profiled with immunoSEQ multiplex PCR; TCRdb holds only in-frame clones, not every one. This sample yields under 450,000 clones, of which around 90% are seen a single time; 5% to 7% belongs to the top ten. Sequenced input: PBMCs. The receptor source for this set is a man between 40 and 49 years old with head and neck cancer.

This clone was seen just once. The chain joins TRBV5-6 to TRBJ2-2, with 9 bases lining up with TRBD2. J gave up 2 bases and V 1 base, and 12 bases lay outside the gene matches. CDR3 size: 19 residues. Germline V lookup: CDR1 SGHDT, CDR2 YYEEEE. CDR3 nucleotides: TGTGCCAGCAGCTTGCCCCCTACCCTAGCGGGACTAAACACCGGGGAGCTGTTTTTT. Residues: CASSLPPTLAGLNTGELFF. The variable domain in full, with the rest retrieved from reference TRBV5-6 and TRBJ2-2, is DAGVTQSPTHLIKTRGQQVTLRCSPKSGHDTVSWYQQALGQGPQFIFQYYEEEERQRGNFPDRFSGHQFPNYSSELNVNALLLGDSALYLCASSLPPTLAGLNTGELFFGEGSRLTVL.

A remark on this clone: The identical CDR3 is also encoded by other nucleotide sequences in the sample. This chain links TRBV11-2 with TRBJ2-7; no clear D gene. This CDR3 is built from 12 residues. V dropped 6 bases and J dropped 0 bases, with 6 bases sitting between them. CDR1 SGHAT and CDR2 FQNNGV come from the germline V gene. CDR3 sequence reads: CASSLSSYEQYF. In DNA form, the CDR3 reads TGTGCCAGCAGTCTAAGCTCCTACGAGCAGTACTTC. The whole variable domain, filled in from reference TRBV11-2 and TRBJ2-7, reads EAGVAQSPRYKIIEKRQSVAFWCNPISGHATLYWYQQILGQGPKLLIQFQNNGVVDDSQLPKDRFSAERLKGVDSTLKIQPAKLEDSAVYLCASSLSSYEQYFGPGTRLTVT.

The chain links TRBV6-5 to TRBJ2-5, with D unclear. With 6 bases removed from V and 2 bases from J, the gap between germline ends came to 4 bases. The CDR3 loop spans 11 amino acids. Germline V lookup: CDR1 MNHEY, CDR2 SVGAGI. The CDR3 bases are TGTGCCAGCAGCGAGCAAGAGACCCAGTACTTC. Protein: CASSEQETQYF.

The chain is built from TRBV27 and TRBJ1-5; TRBD1 agrees at 8 bases. Germline CDR1 is MNHEY and CDR2 is SMNVEV (reference sequence). This CDR3 has 15 amino acids. J gave up 10 bases and V 1 base, and 9 bases lay outside the gene matches. CDR3 in DNA: TGTGCCAGCAGTTTATTCCCCAGGGGGCTCAATCCCCAGCATTTT. This sequence encodes CASSLFPRGLNPQHF.

The V gene is TRBV6-2 or TRBV6-3, the J gene TRBJ1-1; D is uncertain. The CDR3 contains 13 residues. The V and J ends lost 3 bases and 2 bases respectively, with 7 bases between them. The V gene's germline CDR1 is MNHEY and CDR2 SVGEGT. The CDR3 loop is CASSYIRNTEAFF. For the CDR3, the DNA is TGTGCCAGCAGTTATATCAGAAACACTGAAGCTTTCTTT.